The 22 T cell receptor beta chains below come from one sample, sequenced in a study of cytomegalovirus exposure and HLA in healthy donors. In the PCR, 60 Vbeta and 13 Jbeta primers were used. Clones were sequenced by immunoSEQ multiplex PCR, and TCRdb holds only the in-frame ones, with some missing. The repertoire includes approximately 95,000 clones, 75% to 85% of them detected once, and approximately 11% sits in the top ten. Sequencing was performed on PBMCs. Source of these receptors: a man aged 18 to 35 in good health and CMV-seropositive.

The chain links TRBV7-9 to TRBJ2-1; 9 bases line up with TRBD2. CDR3 length equals 14 residues. V shed 1 base and J 9 bases; nucleotides not matched to a gene: 4. Germline CDR1 SEHNR, CDR2 FQNEAQ (reference sequence). CDR3 coding DNA: TGTGCCAGCAGCTTAGTAGCTAGCGGGGTTGAGCAGTTCTTC. It yields the protein CASSLVASGVEQFF.

The chain combines TRBV5-1 with TRBJ1-1; 9 bases line up with TRBD1. The germline V gene encodes CDR1 SGHRS and CDR2 YFSETQ. The CDR3 is 16 residues long. Trimming removed 3 bases from V and 0 bases from J; junction bases left unmatched: 6. CDR3 protein: CASSSGQGVVNTEAFF. As DNA, the CDR3 is TGCGCCAGCAGCTCGGGACAGGGCGTCGTGAACACTGAAGCTTTCTTT. The full variable domain, in which reference TRBV5-1 and TRBJ1-1 provide the parts outside the CDR3, is KAGVTQTPRYLIKTRGQQVTLSCSPISGHRSVSWYQQTPGQGLQFLFEYFSETQRNKGNFPGRFSGRQFSNSRSEMNVSTLELGDSALYLCASSSGQGVVNTEAFFGQGTRLTVV.

This clone was seen a few times. The CDR3 protein is CASSDYPSIRQYF. CDR3 sequence (DNA): TGTGCCAGCAGTGACTATCCCTCCATTCGGCAGTACTTC. The chain recombines TRBV27 with TRBJ2-7; D is perhaps TRBD2 (5 bases). The CDR3 sequence is 13 residues long. With 5 bases removed from V and 9 bases from J, the gap between germline ends came to 17 bases. Germline lookup yields CDR1 MNHEY and CDR2 SMNVEV (reference sequence).

This chain joins TRBV6-1 and TRBJ1-6; no clear D gene. Deletions cut 1 base from V and 7 bases from J, with 5 bases between. Germline loops: CDR1 MNHNS, CDR2 SASEGT. The CDR3 loop spans 13 amino acids. The CDR3: CASSEGANSPLHF. As DNA, the CDR3 is TGTGCCAGCAGTGAAGGAGCGAATTCACCCCTCCACTTT.

This chain links TRBV2 with TRBJ2-5; D is unclear. The CDR3 consists of 13 residues. Trimming took 4 bases from V and 1 from J, leaving 7 bases between them. Germline V gene data show CDR1 as SNHLY and CDR2 as FYNNEI. The CDR3 coding sequence is TGTGCCAGCAGTGTAACCGGCCAAGAGACCCAGTACTTC. Translating gives CASSVTGQETQYF.

V usage is TRBV6-5 and J usage is TRBJ2-1; D may be TRBD1 (6 bases). The V gene lost 2 bases and the J gene lost 2 bases, with 13 bases spanning the gap. The CDR3 spans 16 residues. Germline assignment: CDR1 MNHEY and CDR2 SVGAGI. CDR3 sequence (DNA): TGTGCCAGCAGTTACGCAGGGGCCCAACCCTACAATGAGCAGTTCTTC. It encodes CASSYAGAQPYNEQFF.

V gene TRBV6-5 combines with J gene TRBJ1-2; TRBD1 is a possible D gene (6 bases). The V end lost 0 bases, the J end lost 8 bases, and 16 bases lay between the germline ends. The CDR3 loop spans 15 amino acids. In germline, CDR1 is MNHEY, CDR2 SVGAGI. The CDR3 region has the DNA TGTGCCAGCAGTTACTCGAGGGCAGGGGCGGAGGGCTACACCTTC. It specifies CASSYSRAGAEGYTF.

V usage is TRBV28 and J usage is TRBJ1-1; D not certain. CDR3 length: 14 residues. Per the germline V gene, CDR1 is MDHEN and CDR2 is SYDVKM. V shed 5 bases and J shed 1 base, with 11 bases lying between them. Written as DNA, the CDR3 is TGTGCCAGCAGTCCTGATAGGAGGAACACTGAAGCTTTCTTT. It codes for CASSPDRRNTEAFF. Using reference TRBV28 and TRBJ1-1 for the parts outside the CDR3, the full variable domain is DVKVTQSSRYLVKRTGEKVFLECVQDMDHENMFWYRQDPGLGLRLIYFSYDVKMKEKGDIPEGYSVSREKKERFSLILESASTNQTSMYLCASSPDRRNTEAFFGQGTRLTVV.

The chain carries TRBV18 and TRBJ1-1, with TRBD1 as a possible D gene (5 bases). Germline assignment: CDR1 KGHSH and CDR2 LQKENI. The CDR3 totals 14 residues. V lost 3 bases, J lost 6 bases, and 14 bases lay in between. In nucleotides, the CDR3 is TGTGCCAGCTCACCTCGGCAAGTAGGGGCTGAAGCTTTCTTT. This gives the protein CASSPRQVGAEAFF. The variable domain in full, with the rest retrieved from reference TRBV18 and TRBJ1-1, is NAGVMQNPRHLVRRRGQEARLRCSPMKGHSHVYWYRQLPEEGLKFMVYLQKENIIDESGMPKERFSAEFPKEGPSILRIQQVVRGDSAAYFCASSPRQVGAEAFFGQGTRLTVV.

V and J are TRBV28 and TRBJ2-3, with D perhaps TRBD1 (5 bases). CDR3 length: 16 residues. The germline gives CDR1 MDHEN, CDR2 SYDVKM. V lost 5 bases to trimming and J lost 0 bases, with 15 bases between them. The CDR3 spells CASSRPGPTSTDTQYF. The CDR3 DNA sequence: TGTGCCAGCAGTAGACCAGGGCCCACTAGCACAGATACGCAGTATTTT.

The V gene is TRBV5-4, the J gene TRBJ2-5; 8 positions match TRBD2. The CDR3 length is 15 residues. The germline gives CDR1 SGHNT, CDR2 YYREEE (reference sequence). V shed 6 bases and J 1 base; nucleotides not matched to a gene: 8. CDR3 nucleotide sequence: TGTGCCAGCACCCAAACTCTAGCGGGCCAAGAGACCCAGTACTTC. It codes for CASTQTLAGQETQYF.

This chain links TRBV9 with TRBJ2-3; the match to TRBD2 covers 11 bases. Trimming at V came to 2 bases and at J to 2 bases, leaving 4 bases not matched to a gene. CDR1 and CDR2 (germline): SGDLS, YYNGEE. There are 16 residues in the CDR3. The CDR3 DNA follows: TGTGCCAGCAGCGTTCCTAGCGGGGGGCCCACAGATACGCAGTATTTT. Protein product: CASSVPSGGPTDTQYF.

This chain connects TRBV9 to TRBJ2-1; TRBD2 aligns across 7 bases. The CDR3 loop spans 21 amino acids. J was trimmed by 4 bases and V by 4 bases; bases with no gene match: 26. From germline, CDR1 is SGDLS and CDR2 YYNGEE. In nucleotides, the CDR3 is TGTGCCAGCAGCTCGATGGGGGACTACCGCTTCAGGTCGTCGAATTACAATGAGCAGTTCTTC. It translates to CASSSMGDYRFRSSNYNEQFF.

This clone was seen a handful of times. V is TRBV2 and J is TRBJ1-5; TRBD1 agrees at 9 bases. This CDR3 has 14 residues. Germline V CDR1 and CDR2: SNHLY, FYNNEI. The V gene end was trimmed by 9 bases and the J gene end by 4 bases; junction bases not matched to a gene: 7. The CDR3 DNA is TGTGCCAGTGCTCCGGGACAGGGAAATCAGCCCCAGCATTTT. Amino acid sequence: CASAPGQGNQPQHF.

The chain has TRBV5-1 and TRBJ2-1, with 8 bases fitting TRBD1. The CDR3 runs 18 residues. Trimming removed 2 bases from V and 3 bases from J; junction bases left unmatched: 13. Germline CDR1 reads SGHRS; CDR2 reads YFSETQ. In DNA, the CDR3 is TGCGCCAGCAGCTTAATGTTGTCGGGACAGGCCCTCTACAATGAGCAGTTCTTC. Translating it yields CASSLMLSGQALYNEQFF.

CDR3 nucleotide sequence: TGTGCCAGCAGCTTAGTTGAGACTAGCGGACCTTACAATGAGCAGTTCTTC. Translation: CASSLVETSGPYNEQFF. The V and J genes are TRBV11-2 and TRBJ2-1, with 9 bases that match TRBD2. The CDR3 is 17 amino acids. The germline V gene has CDR1 SGHAT and CDR2 FQNNGV. V trimming: 1 base; J trimming: 4 bases; junction bases outside the gene matches: 8.

CDR3 region: CASSQEASGGVYEQYF. As DNA, the CDR3 is TGTGCCAGCAGCCAAGAGGCTAGCGGGGGGGTCTACGAGCAGTACTTC. The chain links TRBV4-2 to TRBJ2-7, with 12 bases aligning to TRBD2. The CDR3 runs 16 residues. The germline V gene encodes CDR1 LGHNA and CDR2 YNFKEQ. V gave up 0 bases and J gave up 3 bases; unmatched junction bases: 3.

This chain connects TRBV7-9 to TRBJ2-3; D remains ambiguous. V lost 4 bases, J lost 0 bases, and 2 bases lay in between. The length of the CDR3 is 12 residues. Germline values: CDR1 SEHNR, CDR2 FQNEAQ (reference sequence). The CDR3 DNA is TGTGCCAGCAGCTCGAGCACAGATACGCAGTATTTT. Protein: CASSSSTDTQYF.

This chain joins TRBV7-6 and TRBJ1-1; TRBD1 might be the D (5 bases). Germline V CDR1 and CDR2: SGHVS, FNYEAQ. Between the trimmed V and J ends, which lost 5 bases and 2 bases, there was a span of 9 bases. The CDR3 runs to 13 residues. The CDR3 region is CASSPDSNTEAFF. The CDR3 nucleotides are TGTGCCAGCAGCCCTGACAGTAACACTGAAGCTTTCTTT.

The chain carries TRBV28 and TRBJ2-7; TRBD1 matches at 8 bases. The V gene end was trimmed by 5 bases and the J gene end by 7 bases; junction bases not matched to a gene: 13. The V gene's germline CDR1 is MDHEN and CDR2 SYDVKM. The CDR3 is 15 amino acids. The CDR3 bases are TGTGCCAGCAGTACACGGGACAGGTATTTCTTAGAGCAGTACTTC. Translation: CASSTRDRYFLEQYF.

The J gene is TRBJ1-5, the V gene TRBV30; D remains ambiguous. CDR3 length: 13 residues. V shed 5 bases and J shed 3 bases, with 11 bases lying between them. CDR1 and CDR2 from the germline V gene are GTSNPN and SVGIG (reference sequence). This CDR3 reads CAWSQQDNQPQHF. The CDR3 bases are TGTGCCTGGTCCCAACAAGACAATCAGCCCCAGCATTTT.

The V gene is TRBV28, the J gene TRBJ2-1; TRBD1 agrees at 10 bases. With V trimmed by 2 bases and J by 2 bases, 3 bases remained unmatched. The CDR3 has 16 residues. Looked up from germline, CDR1 is MDHEN and CDR2 is SYDVKM. The CDR3 reads CASSLIGTGAYNEQFF. The DNA of the CDR3 is TGTGCCAGCAGTTTAATCGGGACAGGGGCCTACAATGAGCAGTTCTTC.